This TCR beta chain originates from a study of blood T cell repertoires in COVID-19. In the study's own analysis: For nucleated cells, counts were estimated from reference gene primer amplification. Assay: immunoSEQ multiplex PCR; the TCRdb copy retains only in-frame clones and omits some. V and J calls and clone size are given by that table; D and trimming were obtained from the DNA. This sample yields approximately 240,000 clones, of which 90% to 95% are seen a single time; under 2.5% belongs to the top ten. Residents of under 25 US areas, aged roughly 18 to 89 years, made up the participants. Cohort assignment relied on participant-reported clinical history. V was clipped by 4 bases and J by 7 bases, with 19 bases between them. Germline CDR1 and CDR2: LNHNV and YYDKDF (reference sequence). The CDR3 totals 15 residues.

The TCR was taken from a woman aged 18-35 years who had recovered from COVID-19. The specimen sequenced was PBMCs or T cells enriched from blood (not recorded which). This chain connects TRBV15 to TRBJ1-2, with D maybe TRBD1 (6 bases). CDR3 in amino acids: CATSIPFRDTSGYTF. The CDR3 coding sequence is TGTGCCACCAGCATACCCTTCCGGGACACTAGTGGCTACACCTTC.